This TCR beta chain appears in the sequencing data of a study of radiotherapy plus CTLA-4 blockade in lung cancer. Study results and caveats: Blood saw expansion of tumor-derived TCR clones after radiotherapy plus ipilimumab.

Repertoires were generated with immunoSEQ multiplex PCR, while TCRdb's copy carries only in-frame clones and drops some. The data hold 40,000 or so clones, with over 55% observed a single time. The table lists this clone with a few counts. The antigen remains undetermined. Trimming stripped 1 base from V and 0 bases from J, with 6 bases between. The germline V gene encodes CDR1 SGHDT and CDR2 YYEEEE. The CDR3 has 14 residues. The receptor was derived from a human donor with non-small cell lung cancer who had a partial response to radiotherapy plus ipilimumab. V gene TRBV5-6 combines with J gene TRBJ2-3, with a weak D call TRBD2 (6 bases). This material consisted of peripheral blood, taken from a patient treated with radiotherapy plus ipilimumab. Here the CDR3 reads CASSLTSSTDTQYF. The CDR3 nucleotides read TGTGCCAGCAGCTTGACTAGCAGCACAGATACGCAGTATTTT.